This TCR beta chain was retrieved from a study of cytomegalovirus exposure and HLA in healthy donors (dated by TCRdb to the late 2010s). With respect to the entire study: In an earlier analysis of several hundred of the donors, approximately 300 Gb of sequence data and approximately 120 million unique TCR beta sequences from about 179 million T cells were reported. An early release covering 500 to 750 HLA-typed donors comprised approximately 290 gigabases of sequencing data and tens of millions of unique TCR sequences. The genetic ancestry cluster associated with self-reported Caucasian donors included 81% of the 398 genotyped donors. The study aimed to test whether signatures of past pathogen exposure could be identified by cataloging public T cell receptors. The study profiled the T cell repertoires of fewer than 850 subjects by immunosequencing and related them to cytomegalovirus serostatus. A separate validation cohort of roughly 130 different subjects was used in addition to the 666-subject first cohort. To predict cytomegalovirus infection status, the study combined high-throughput TCR immunosequencing, statistical association of individual TCRs with disease status, and machine learning. In a later analysis, previously published TCR beta repertoires from several hundred donors were re-analyzed and high-resolution HLA genotyping was added so that TCR occurrence patterns could be studied. In the later analysis, no new phenotypic data were used to find candidate immune exposures; instead, reliance was placed on TCR beta sequences and their occurrence across donors. An earlier analysis of 587 of the donors applied high-throughput TCR beta sequencing to assess whether each TCR beta V gene segment acted as functional or pseudogenic. Donor age, sex, ethnicity and CMV serostatus were compiled together with the repertoire data. In a later genetic analysis, genome-wide SNP genotypes for about 65% of the roughly 670 donors were used, and that subset was treated as a discovery cohort. All discovery cohort repertoires had been generated on a single sequencing platform. HLA typing covered class I and class II loci at four-digit resolution. The number of typed donors differed by locus: roughly 629-630 for A, B, C, DRB1 and DQB1; approximately 530 for DQA1; approximately 600 for DPA1; and approximately 450 for DPB1. Because of strong linkage in the cohort, a few DR-DQ haplotypes were treated as single units for association and clustering. Among a few hundred genotyped donors of the cohort, an average of roughly 240,000 unique TCR beta nucleotide sequences were sequenced per donor, around 20% of them non-productive. Overall study outcomes, separate from this receptor: Most TCR sequences were seen in very few donors, while some public TCRs were found in many individuals. An association between a missense DCLRE1C variant and V-gene and J-gene trimming of TCR beta chains was found in a later genetic analysis and replicated in an independent cohort. In a later analysis, HLA-associated TCR beta chains showed more clonal expansion and lower generation probabilities than non-associated chains that were equally common. Because HLA typing was unavailable for some donors at each locus, only the typed subset was used in association tests. Presence/absence analyses assumed roughly uniform sequencing depth across donors, an assumption that may not hold. For the cohort, immune exposure information was limited to CMV serostatus. Most CMV-associated TCR beta chains appeared to be HLA-restricted in a later analysis, and the HLA associations seemed to be driven largely by CMV exposure. The classifier was reported to diagnose cytomegalovirus status with high specificity and sensitivity in both the original cohort and the validation cohort. It was suggested by the authors that the approach could potentially be generalized to other disease states and immunological phenotypes. According to a later analysis, parvovirus B19, influenza, CMV and Epstein-Barr virus appeared linked to several top co-occurrence clusters. The cohort was sequenced for TCR beta chains only, and without alpha or paired-chain data the features that could be detected were limited. Strong co-occurrence of HLA alleles, especially DR and DQ, made assigning TCR associations to individual alleles difficult. A further reported finding was that TCR beta sequences accurately predicted the HLA-A and HLA-B alleles for most subjects in the first cohort. A total of 164 TCR beta chains were listed by the study as associated with cytomegalovirus. Linkage disequilibrium might explain the correlated functional status among segregating V segments, but an unknown experimental factor could not be excluded. A few of the identified cytomegalovirus-associated TCR beta chains were confirmed in vitro to be specific for cytomegalovirus antigens. The 87-base-pair reads could not distinguish some IMGT-functional V segments, including TRBV6-2 and TRBV6-3, so those segments were excluded. A later analysis associated roughly 17,000 TCR beta sequences with specific HLA alleles at a false discovery rate of 0.05. Broadly in line with IMGT annotations, most TCR beta V segments showed up in productive rearrangements about 87% or about 30% of the time in an earlier analysis of 587 of the donors. A cluster of highly shared sequence variants was judged likely to represent a technical artifact of the sequencing pipeline. According to a later genetic analysis, donors in an Asian-associated ancestry cluster had fewer N-insertions in productive TCRs than the approximately 630-donor mean. According to a later analysis, TCR association rates differed among HLA loci, with DRB1 alleles showing the most associated TCRs and HLA-C alleles showing the fewest. Because counts were too low, 15 to 20 rarely observed V segments, including chromosome 9 orphons, were excluded from the earlier analysis of under 650 of the donors.

About this clone: Its target antigen remains unknown. Base qualities are not recorded, but no much larger clone differs from it by a single base.

Library preparation employed the immunoSEQ multiplex PCR assay. For the multiplex PCR, a mixture combining 60 forward primers for TCR Vbeta segments and 13 reverse primers for TCR Jbeta segments was used. The CDR3 region of rearranged TCR beta genes was amplified from genomic DNA with a multiplex PCR assay. On the Illumina HiSeq System, the amplified TCR beta libraries were sequenced as 87-base-pair reads. Turning to the authors' computational methods: Across the 500 to 850 repertoires, a later analysis counted about 81 million unique TCR beta chains, 9.5 million to 12 million of which were shared by at least two donors. A nearest-neighbor algorithm error-corrected the raw reads and collapsed the reads into unique sequences, merging closely related sequences to remove PCR and sequencing errors. Alignment of CDR3 sequences to IMGT reference sequences was used to assign V, D and J gene segments. Each retained sequence needed at least a six-nucleotide match to both a V gene segment and a J gene segment. Rearrangements were called productive when the CDR3 lacked stop codons and stayed in frame with V and J; all others were non-productive. Following IMGT convention, CDR3 was defined as the stretch from the second conserved V-encoded cysteine to the conserved J-encoded phenylalanine. The earlier analysis of more than 450 of the donors excluded sequences that lacked an unambiguous match to a single V gene segment. An earlier analysis of 500 to 700 of the donors classified V segments as functional when productive rearrangements were above 56.7% and as segregating when the standard deviation between donors was above 5%. A statistical classification framework was developed to diagnose cytomegalovirus status using the catalog of TCR beta chain sequences. V and J gene assignment, in a later analysis, came from comparing TCR nucleotide sequences with IMGT/GENE-DB human TR gene sequences. Using the TCRdist pipeline, a later analysis assigned CDR3 sequences along with most-parsimonious VDJ recombination scenarios. In a later analysis, each TCR beta chain was defined by its CDR3 amino acid sequence together with its V-gene family, and reads lacking a unique V-gene family were excluded. A later analysis removed nearly 600 highly shared, low-generation-probability nucleotide sequences to deal with suspected cross-contamination and a sequencing artifact. A later analysis calculated a clonal expansion index for each public chain from normalized within-repertoire ranks of inferred template counts. A later analysis computed generation probabilities with a VDJ recombination model fitted to out-of-frame rearrangements, and checked the results against IGoR. Hypergeometric tests were used in a later analysis to score TCR-TCR, TCR-HLA and TCR-CMV co-occurrence, with a repertoire-size bias correction applied to the TCR pairs. False discovery rates were estimated in a later analysis by permuting HLA or CMV assignments 20 times. In a later analysis, co-occurring TCRs were grouped using DBSCAN, and TCRdist sequence similarity was added for clustering within HLA-allele-positive subsets. Co-occurrence clustering excluded repertoires with fewer than 30,000 or more than 120,000 public chains, plus five with anomalous nucleotide sharing. In TCRdb, the immuneACCESS table is reduced to in-frame sequences with V and J assigned. These tables do not hold every clone; where another copy was compared, an unresolved V gene accounts for under half, and the others remain unexplained. D and trimming were read from the DNA, whereas the V and J calls and clone size are those reported in that table. The sample table holds 70,000 or so clones, of which 86% were seen once. Roughly 2% of the sample lies in the top ten.

The CDR3 sequence holds 15 residues, the cysteine and phenylalanine included. The only DNA kept is the CDR3, 45 bases in frame from the first base. The germline V gene yields SGHRS for CDR1 and YFSETQ for CDR2. Trimming removed 1 base from V and 2 bases from J, leaving 12 bases between the germline ends. In total, around 600 healthy bone marrow donors made up the cohort. At the time of sampling, all cohort members were nominally healthy, though unrecorded immune exposures were likely present. The donor was CMV seronegative and belonged to the group of 352 seronegative cohort members. Every donor gave a peripheral blood sample, and the peripheral blood mononuclear cells from that sample were used for TCR beta sequencing. Genomic DNA extraction from the blood cell samples was performed with the Qiagen DNeasy Blood Extraction Kit.

Sequencing input: PBMCs. The sequence derives from a woman in her twenties or thirties in good health and CMV-seronegative. In this chain, TRBV5-1 is recombined with TRBJ2-5; TRBD2 might be the D gene, on 5 matching bases. The sequenced DNA is TGCGCCAGCAGCTTGTTTTCTAGCCCTCAAGAGACCCAGTACTTC. It encodes CASSLFSSPQETQYF.